Listed below are T cell receptor beta chains from one sample, sequenced in a study of shared clonotypes between healthy human individuals. The table came from immunoSEQ multiplex PCR; TCRdb's copy has only in-frame clones and leaves some out. The sample consists of 2 million to 2.5 million clones, less than 95% of them appearing once. Sequenced material: naive CD4+ T cells from PBMCs. The source is a man aged 18 to 35 in good health. Some clones in this sample may be carry-over from other donors' samples. CDR3s include the opening cysteine and the closing phenylalanine or tryptophan. The order of the fields is J gene, V gene, D gene, clone size, CDR3 DNA, CDR3 protein. D genes are given only for firm matches. Not every row has a clone size; where given, it reads once, few, many or a size class.

TRBJ2-7,TRBV11-2,.,.,TGTGCCAGCAGCTTAGATCCCCTGCGGGGTCCCTACGAGCAGTACTTC,CASSLDPLRGPYEQYF
TRBJ2-2,TRBV5-6,TRBD2,.,TGTGCCAGCAGTCGACTGACTAGCGAGATACCGGAGCTGTTTTTT,CASSRLTSEIPELFF
TRBJ1-4,TRBV9,.,few,TGTGCCAGCAGCCAATCCGCGGGTCAGAAGGAAAAACTGTTTTTT,CASSQSAGQKEKLFF
TRBJ2-5,TRBV5-1,TRBD1,.,TGCGCCAGCAGCCAAGGACAGGGGCAAGAGACCCAGTACTTC,CASSQGQGQETQYF
TRBJ2-2,TRBV9,TRBD2,.,TGTGCCAGCAGCGTTGGACTAGCGGGAGGCATTAACGCGAACACCGGGGAGCTGTTTTTT,CASSVGLAGGINANTGELFF
TRBJ1-1,TRBV28,.,.,TGTGCCAGCAGTTTACATGGCACTGAAGCTTTCTTT,CASSLHGTEAFF
TRBJ2-7,TRBV5-1,.,.,TGCGCCAGCAGCTTGGACCCAGGGAGTGCCTACGAGCAGTACTTC,CASSLDPGSAYEQYF
TRBJ1-1,TRBV7-8,.,.,TGTGCCAGCAGCTTAGAGCGTATGAACACTGAAGCTTTCTTT,CASSLERMNTEAFF
TRBJ1-2,TRBV4-3,.,.,TGCGCCAGCAGCCAAGATCGGGGCTATGGCTACACCTTC,CASSQDRGYGYTF
TRBJ2-7,TRBV30,.,.,TGTGCCTGGAGTGGGTCCTACGAGCAGTACTTC,CAWSGSYEQYF
TRBJ2-5,TRBV19,TRBD2,.,TGTGCCAGTAGTATATTAGTCCTCGGGGGGCAAGAGACCCAGTACTTC,CASSILVLGGQETQYF
TRBJ2-3,TRBV5-6,.,once,TGTGCCAGCACCAAATACACAGATACGCAGTATTTT,CASTKYTDTQYF
TRBJ2-1,TRBV28,.,.,TGTGCCAGCAGTTTATCTGTACTAGAGCAGTTCTTC,CASSLSVLEQFF
TRBJ2-6,TRBV7-3,TRBD1,.,TGTGCCAGCAGCCTCCAAGGGGGCGGCGGGGCCAACGTCCTGACTTTC,CASSLQGGGGANVLTF
TRBJ1-1,TRBV28,.,few,TGTGCCAGCAGTTTGACCGGGACACGAGTGGGAGCTTTCTTT,CASSLTGTRVGAFF
TRBJ1-1,TRBV5-1,TRBD1,.,TGCGCCAGCGGAGGACAGGGGGCGGACACTGAAGCTTTCTTT,CASGGQGADTEAFF
TRBJ2-7,TRBV7-6,.,.,TGTGCCAGCAGCTTAAGGTCGGCGTTATCCTACGAGCAGTACTTC,CASSLRSALSYEQYF
TRBJ2-2,TRBV5-1,.,.,TGCGCCAGCAGCTTCAGGGAGACCGGGGAGCTGTTTTTT,CASSFRETGELFF
TRBJ1-2,TRBV9,.,.,TGTGCCAGCAGCGTAGACTTTGGAGTCAGTGGCTATGGCTACACCTTC,CASSVDFGVSGYGYTF
TRBJ1-2,TRBV28,.,.,TGTGCCAGCAGCCGAGGGGACAACTATGGCTACACCTTC,CASSRGDNYGYTF
TRBJ1-2,TRBV4-3,TRBD1,.,TGCGCCAGCAGCCAAGATTTTCCGGGACAGGGTTGGGGGCCCTATGGCTACACCTTC,CASSQDFPGQGWGPYGYTF
TRBJ1-4,TRBV29-1,.,.,TGCAGCGTCCGACGAGTTGGGTTAAATGAAAAACTGTTTTTT,CSVRRVGLNEKLFF
TRBJ2-3,TRBV7-8,.,.,TGTGCCAGCAGCTTTACGGGGGTCACAGATACGCAGTATTTT,CASSFTGVTDTQYF
TRBJ2-7,TRBV30,.,once,TGTGCCTGGAGTGTTTGGGTTGGGGGACGCACCTACGAGCAGTACTTC,CAWSVWVGGRTYEQYF
TRBJ2-2,TRBV5-1,TRBD1,once,TGCGCCAGCAGCACTCCGGGACAGAGTGGCGGGGAGCTGTTTTTT,CASSTPGQSGGELFF
TRBJ2-1,TRBV6-1,TRBD2,.,TGTGCCAGCAGTAGGGCTAGCGGGAGGTACAATGAGCAGTTCTTC,CASSRASGRYNEQFF
TRBJ2-3,TRBV10-1,TRBD2,.,TGCGCCAGCAGTGACAAAGGGACTAGCGGCACAGATACGCAGTATTTT,CASSDKGTSGTDTQYF
TRBJ2-7,TRBV5-1,.,.,TGCGCCAGTTCCCCCAGGGTTGGTGGCACCTACGAGCAGTACTTC,CASSPRVGGTYEQYF
TRBJ2-1,TRBV4-1,TRBD2,once,TGCGCCAGCAGCCCCCGAACTAGCGGGAGGGCCTTATTCGCTGAGCAGTTCTTC,CASSPRTSGRALFAEQFF
TRBJ1-4,TRBV5-1,TRBD1,.,TGCGCCAGCAGCTTGGGGGGGACAGAAACTAATGAAAAACTGTTTTTT,CASSLGGTETNEKLFF
TRBJ2-7,TRBV28,.,.,TGTGCCAGCAGTTTAATTCCGTTGAGCTCCTACGAGCAGTACTTC,CASSLIPLSSYEQYF
TRBJ1-2,TRBV28,.,.,TGTGCCAGCAGCGACAGAGAATTCAGCTATGGCTACACCTTC,CASSDREFSYGYTF
TRBJ2-3,TRBV30,TRBD2,.,TGTGCCTGGACTAGCGGGAGTATTAGCACAGATACGCAGTATTTT,CAWTSGSISTDTQYF
TRBJ1-3,TRBV29-1,.,.,TGCAGCGTTGTTATCAGCTCTGGAAACACCATATATTTT,CSVVISSGNTIYF
TRBJ2-7,TRBV7-2,.,.,TGTGCCAGCAGCTCCATGGACGGCGGGGAGCAGTACTTC,CASSSMDGGEQYF
TRBJ2-1,TRBV27,TRBD2,.,TGTGCCAGCAGTCCGCGACTAGCGAGCTACACTCAGGGCCAGAATGAGCAGTTCTTC,CASSPRLASYTQGQNEQFF
TRBJ2-1,TRBV5-1,.,.,TGCGCCAGCAGCTTGGCCGTATTACACGGAGGGCCGAAGAATGAGCAGTTCTTC,CASSLAVLHGGPKNEQFF
TRBJ2-3,TRBV27,TRBD2,once,TGTGCCAGCAGTTTAAAATTAGCGGGAGGGCCTGGTACGCAGTATTTT,CASSLKLAGGPGTQYF
TRBJ2-7,TRBV7-2,TRBD1,once,TGTGCCAGCACCTTGGACAGGGGGGAATACGAGCAGTACTTC,CASTLDRGEYEQYF
TRBJ1-1,TRBV7-9,.,.,TGTGCCACCCAGCTTTCAGGCAGGGATCTTGGTGAAGCTTTCTTT,CATQLSGRDLGEAFF
TRBJ2-2,TRBV4-1,TRBD1,.,TGCGCCAGCAGCCGAGACAGGGGGCGGACGAACACCGGGGAGCTGTTTTTT,CASSRDRGRTNTGELFF
TRBJ2-7,TRBV18,TRBD2,.,TGTGCCAGCTCTCCCGGGACTATAGGTTACGAGCAGTACTTC,CASSPGTIGYEQYF